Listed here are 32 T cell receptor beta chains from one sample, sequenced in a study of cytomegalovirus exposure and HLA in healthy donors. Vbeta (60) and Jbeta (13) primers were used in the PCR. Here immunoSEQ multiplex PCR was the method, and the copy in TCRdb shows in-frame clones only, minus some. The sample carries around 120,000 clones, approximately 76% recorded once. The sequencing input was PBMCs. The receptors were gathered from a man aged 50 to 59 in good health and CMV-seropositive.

CDR3 sequence: CSVFKNTEAFF. The DNA for the CDR3 is TGCAGCGTTTTCAAGAACACTGAAGCTTTCTTT. The chain has TRBV29-1 and TRBJ1-1; D gene ambiguous. V was cut by 5 bases and J by 1 base, with 5 bases left in between. Germline V CDR1 and CDR2: SQVTM, ANQGSEA. This CDR3 region has 11 residues.

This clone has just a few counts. In nucleotides, the CDR3 is TGCGCCAGCAGCCCCACGGGACTCGCCTCCTACGAGCAGTACTTC. Translation gives CASSPTGLASYEQYF. The J gene is TRBJ2-7, the V gene TRBV5-1, with D maybe TRBD2 (6 bases). Trimming took 4 bases from V and 0 from J, leaving 14 bases between them. The CDR3 contains 15 residues. Germline values: CDR1 SGHRS, CDR2 YFSETQ.

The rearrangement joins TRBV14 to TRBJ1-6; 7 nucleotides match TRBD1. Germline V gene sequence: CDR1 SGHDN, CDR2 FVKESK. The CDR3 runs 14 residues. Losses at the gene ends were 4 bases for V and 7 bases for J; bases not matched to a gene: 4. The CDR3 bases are TGTGCCAGCAGCCGACAGGGCCCAAATTCACCCCTCCACTTT. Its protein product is CASSRQGPNSPLHF.

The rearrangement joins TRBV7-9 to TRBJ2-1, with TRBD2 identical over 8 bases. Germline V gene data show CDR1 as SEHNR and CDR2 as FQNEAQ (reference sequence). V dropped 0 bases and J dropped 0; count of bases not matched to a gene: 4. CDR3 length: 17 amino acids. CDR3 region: CASSLATSASSYNEQFF. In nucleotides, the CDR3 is TGTGCCAGCAGCTTAGCGACTAGCGCCAGCTCCTACAATGAGCAGTTCTTC.

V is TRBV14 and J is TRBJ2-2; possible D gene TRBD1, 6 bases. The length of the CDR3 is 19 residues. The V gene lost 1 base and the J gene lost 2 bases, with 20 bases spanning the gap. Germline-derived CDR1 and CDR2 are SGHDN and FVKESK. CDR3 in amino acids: CASSQVYSLEDRNTGELFF. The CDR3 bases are TGTGCCAGCAGCCAAGTTTATTCCTTAGAGGACAGAAACACCGGGGAGCTGTTTTTT.

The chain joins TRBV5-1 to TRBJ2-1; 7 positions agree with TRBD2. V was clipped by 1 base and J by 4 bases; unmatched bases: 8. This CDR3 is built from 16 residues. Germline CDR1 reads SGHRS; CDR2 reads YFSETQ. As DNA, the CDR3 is TGCGCCAGCAGCTTGAGTCCGCAGGGAGGGTACAATGAGCAGTTCTTC. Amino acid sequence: CASSLSPQGGYNEQFF.

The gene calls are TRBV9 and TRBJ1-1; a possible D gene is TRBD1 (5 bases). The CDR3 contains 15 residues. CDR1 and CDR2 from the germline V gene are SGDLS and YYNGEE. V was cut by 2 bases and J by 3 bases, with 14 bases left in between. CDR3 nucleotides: TGTGCCAGCAGCGTGGAAGGGGATATGGACACTGAAGCTTTCTTT. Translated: CASSVEGDMDTEAFF. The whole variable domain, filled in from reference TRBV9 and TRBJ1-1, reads DSGVTQTPKHLITATGQRVTLRCSPRSGDLSVYWYQQSLDQGLQFLIQYYNGEERAKGNILERFSAQQFPDLHSELNLSSLELGDSALYFCASSVEGDMDTEAFFGQGTRLTVV.

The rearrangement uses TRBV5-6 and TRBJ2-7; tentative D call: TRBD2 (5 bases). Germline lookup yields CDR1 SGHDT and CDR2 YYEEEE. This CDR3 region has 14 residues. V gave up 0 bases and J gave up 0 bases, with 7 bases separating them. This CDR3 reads CASSLGGSSYEQYF. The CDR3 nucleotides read TGTGCCAGCAGCTTGGGAGGGAGCTCCTACGAGCAGTACTTC.

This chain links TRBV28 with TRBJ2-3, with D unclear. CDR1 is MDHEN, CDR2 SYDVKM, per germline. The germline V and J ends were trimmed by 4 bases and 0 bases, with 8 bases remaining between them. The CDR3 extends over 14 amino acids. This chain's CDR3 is CASSSLRSTDTQYF. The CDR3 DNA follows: TGTGCCAGCAGTTCTTTGCGGAGCACAGATACGCAGTATTTT.

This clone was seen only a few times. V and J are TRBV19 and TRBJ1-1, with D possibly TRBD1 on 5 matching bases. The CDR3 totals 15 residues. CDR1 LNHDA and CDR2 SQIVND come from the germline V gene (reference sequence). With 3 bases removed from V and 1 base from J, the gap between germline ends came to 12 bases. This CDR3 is CASSIRRGANTEAFF. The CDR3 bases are TGTGCCAGTAGTATTCGGAGGGGCGCGAACACTGAAGCTTTCTTT.

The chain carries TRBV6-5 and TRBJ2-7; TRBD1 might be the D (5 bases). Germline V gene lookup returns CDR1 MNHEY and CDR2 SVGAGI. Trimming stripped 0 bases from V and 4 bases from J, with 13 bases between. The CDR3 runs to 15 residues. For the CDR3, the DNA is TGTGCCAGCAGTTACTCGCCGCAGGGTCCGTACGAGCAGTACTTC. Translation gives CASSYSPQGPYEQYF.

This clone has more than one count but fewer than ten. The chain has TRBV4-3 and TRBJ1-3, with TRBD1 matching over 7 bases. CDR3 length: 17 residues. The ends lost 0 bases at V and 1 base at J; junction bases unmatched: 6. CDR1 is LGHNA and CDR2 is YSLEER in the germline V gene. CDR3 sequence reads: CASSQEARQGSGNTIYF. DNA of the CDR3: TGCGCCAGCAGCCAAGAGGCCCGACAGGGTTCTGGAAACACCATATATTTT.

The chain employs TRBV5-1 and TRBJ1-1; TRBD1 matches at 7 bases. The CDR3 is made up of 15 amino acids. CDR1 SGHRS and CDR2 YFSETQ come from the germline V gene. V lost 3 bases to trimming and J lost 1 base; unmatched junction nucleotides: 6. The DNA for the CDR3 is TGCGCCAGCAGCTCGACAGGGTCTAGGAACACTGAAGCTTTCTTT. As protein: CASSSTGSRNTEAFF.

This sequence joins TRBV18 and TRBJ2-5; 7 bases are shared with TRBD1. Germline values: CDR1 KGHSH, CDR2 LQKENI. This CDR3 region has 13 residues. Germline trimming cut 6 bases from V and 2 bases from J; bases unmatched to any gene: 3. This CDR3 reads CASSRDSQETQYF. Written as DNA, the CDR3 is TGTGCCAGCTCTCGGGACAGTCAAGAGACCCAGTACTTC.

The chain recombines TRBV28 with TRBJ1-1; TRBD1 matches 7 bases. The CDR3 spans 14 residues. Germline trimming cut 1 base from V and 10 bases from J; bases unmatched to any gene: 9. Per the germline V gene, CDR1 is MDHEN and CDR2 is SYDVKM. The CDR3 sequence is CASSLLRQGPGAFF. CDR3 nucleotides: TGTGCCAGCAGTTTATTGCGACAGGGCCCCGGAGCTTTCTTT.

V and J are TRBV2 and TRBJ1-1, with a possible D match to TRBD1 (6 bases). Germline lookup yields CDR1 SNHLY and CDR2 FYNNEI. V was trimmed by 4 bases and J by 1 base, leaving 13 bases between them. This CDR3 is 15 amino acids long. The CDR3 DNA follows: TGTGCCAGCAGTGCGACAGGTGGCCCGAACACTGAAGCTTTCTTT. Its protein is CASSATGGPNTEAFF.

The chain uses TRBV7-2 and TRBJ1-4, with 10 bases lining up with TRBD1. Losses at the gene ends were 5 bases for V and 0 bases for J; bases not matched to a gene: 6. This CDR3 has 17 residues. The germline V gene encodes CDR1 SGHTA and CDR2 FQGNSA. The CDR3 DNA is TGTGCCAGCAGCCAAGACAGGGGGCAAGCAACTAATGAAAAACTGTTTTTT. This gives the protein CASSQDRGQATNEKLFF.

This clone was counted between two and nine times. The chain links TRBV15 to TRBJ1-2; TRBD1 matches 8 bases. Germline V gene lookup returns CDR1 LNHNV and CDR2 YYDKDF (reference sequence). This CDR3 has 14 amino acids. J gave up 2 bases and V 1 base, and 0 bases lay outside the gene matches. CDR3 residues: CATSRGTGNYGYTF. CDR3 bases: TGTGCCACCAGCAGAGGGACAGGGAACTATGGCTACACCTTC.

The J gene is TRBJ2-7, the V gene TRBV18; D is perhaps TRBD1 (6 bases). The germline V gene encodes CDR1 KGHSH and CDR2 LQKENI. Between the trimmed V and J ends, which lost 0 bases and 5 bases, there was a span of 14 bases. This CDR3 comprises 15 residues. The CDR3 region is CASSPPLQGWNEQYF. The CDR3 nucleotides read TGTGCCAGCTCACCACCGTTACAGGGCTGGAACGAGCAGTACTTC.

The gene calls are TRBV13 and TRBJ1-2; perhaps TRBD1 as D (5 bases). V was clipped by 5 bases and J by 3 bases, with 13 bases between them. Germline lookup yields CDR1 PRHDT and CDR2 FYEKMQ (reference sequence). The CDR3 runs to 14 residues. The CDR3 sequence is CASSGRGLHYGYTF. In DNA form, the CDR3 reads TGTGCCAGCAGCGGAAGGGGTTTGCACTATGGCTACACCTTC.

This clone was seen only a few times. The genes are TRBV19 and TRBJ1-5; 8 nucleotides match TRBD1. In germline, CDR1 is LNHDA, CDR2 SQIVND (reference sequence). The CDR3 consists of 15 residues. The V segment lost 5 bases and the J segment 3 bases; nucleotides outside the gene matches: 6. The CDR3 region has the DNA TGTGCCAGTAGTCCTAGGGGACAGGTCAATCAGCCCCAGCATTTT. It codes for CASSPRGQVNQPQHF.

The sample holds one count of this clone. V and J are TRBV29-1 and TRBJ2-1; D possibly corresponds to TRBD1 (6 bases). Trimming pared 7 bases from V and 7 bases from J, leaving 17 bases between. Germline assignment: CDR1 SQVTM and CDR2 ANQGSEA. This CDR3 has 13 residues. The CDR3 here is CSGTTGLRNEQFF. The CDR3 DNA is TGCAGCGGAACTACAGGGCTGCGGAATGAGCAGTTCTTC.

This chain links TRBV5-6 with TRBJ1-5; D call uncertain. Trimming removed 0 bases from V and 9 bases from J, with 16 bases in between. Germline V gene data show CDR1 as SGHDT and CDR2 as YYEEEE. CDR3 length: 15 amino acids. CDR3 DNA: TGTGCCAGCAGCTTGGGGCAGGCCGCTTCTGGGCCCCAGCATTTT. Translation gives CASSLGQAASGPQHF.

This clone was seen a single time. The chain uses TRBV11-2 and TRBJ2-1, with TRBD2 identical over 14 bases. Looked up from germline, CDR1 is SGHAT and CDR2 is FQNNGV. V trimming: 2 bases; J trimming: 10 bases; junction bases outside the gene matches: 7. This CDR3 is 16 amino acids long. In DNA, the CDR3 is TGTGCCAGCAGCTTAAGGAGGGGGACTAGCGGGGGAGAGCAGTTCTTC. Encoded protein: CASSLRRGTSGGEQFF.

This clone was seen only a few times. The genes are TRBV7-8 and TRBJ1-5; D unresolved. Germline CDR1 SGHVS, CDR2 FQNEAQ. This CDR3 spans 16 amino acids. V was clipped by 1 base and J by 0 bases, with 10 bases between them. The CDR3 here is CASSLVGQNSNQPQHF. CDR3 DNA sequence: TGTGCCAGCAGCTTAGTTGGGCAGAATAGCAATCAGCCCCAGCATTTT. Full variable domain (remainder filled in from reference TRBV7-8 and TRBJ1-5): GAGVSQSPRYKVAKRGQDVALRCDPISGHVSLFWYQQALGQGPEFLTYFQNEAQLDKSGLPSDRFFAERPEGSVSTLKIQRTQQEDSAVYLCASSLVGQNSNQPQHFGDGTRLSIL.

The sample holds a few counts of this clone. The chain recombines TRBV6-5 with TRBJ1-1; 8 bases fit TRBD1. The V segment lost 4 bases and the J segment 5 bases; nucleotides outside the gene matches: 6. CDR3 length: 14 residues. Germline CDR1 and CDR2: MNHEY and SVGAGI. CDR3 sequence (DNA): TGTGCCAGCAGTTGGGGACAGGCGGCGACTGAAGCTTTCTTT. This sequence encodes CASSWGQAATEAFF.

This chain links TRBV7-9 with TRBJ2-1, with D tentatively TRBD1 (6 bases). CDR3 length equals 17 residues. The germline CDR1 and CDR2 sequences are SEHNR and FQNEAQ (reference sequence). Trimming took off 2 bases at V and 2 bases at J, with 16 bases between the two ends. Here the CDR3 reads CASSLNQGRGAYNEQFF. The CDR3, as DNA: TGTGCCAGCAGCTTAAACCAAGGCAGGGGCGCCTACAATGAGCAGTTCTTC.

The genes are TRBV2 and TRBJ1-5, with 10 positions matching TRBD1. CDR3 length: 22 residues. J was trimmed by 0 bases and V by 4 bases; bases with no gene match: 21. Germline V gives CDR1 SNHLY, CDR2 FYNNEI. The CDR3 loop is CASSGSWGQGQGVGYSNQPQHF. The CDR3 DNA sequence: TGTGCCAGCAGTGGAAGTTGGGGACAGGGGCAAGGTGTAGGGTATAGCAATCAGCCCCAGCATTTT.

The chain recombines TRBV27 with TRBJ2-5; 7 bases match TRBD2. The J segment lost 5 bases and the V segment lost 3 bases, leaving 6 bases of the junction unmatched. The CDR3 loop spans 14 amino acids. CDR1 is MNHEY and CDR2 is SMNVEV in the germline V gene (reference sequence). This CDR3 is CASSLVGGVETQYF. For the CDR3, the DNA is TGTGCCAGCAGTTTGGTGGGGGGGGTGGAGACCCAGTACTTC.

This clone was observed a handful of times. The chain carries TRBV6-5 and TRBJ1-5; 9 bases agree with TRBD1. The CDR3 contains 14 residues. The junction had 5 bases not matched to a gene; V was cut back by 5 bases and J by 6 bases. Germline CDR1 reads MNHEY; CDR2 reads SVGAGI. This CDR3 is CASSGTGIGQPQHF. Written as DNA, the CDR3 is TGTGCCAGCAGTGGGACAGGGATTGGTCAGCCCCAGCATTTT.

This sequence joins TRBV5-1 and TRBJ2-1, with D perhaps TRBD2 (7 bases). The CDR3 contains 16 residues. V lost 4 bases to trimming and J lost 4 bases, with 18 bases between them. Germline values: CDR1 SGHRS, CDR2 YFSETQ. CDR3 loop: CASSVEGGGSYNEQFF. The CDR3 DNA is TGCGCCAGCAGCGTGGAGGGGGGCGGGAGTTACAATGAGCAGTTCTTC.

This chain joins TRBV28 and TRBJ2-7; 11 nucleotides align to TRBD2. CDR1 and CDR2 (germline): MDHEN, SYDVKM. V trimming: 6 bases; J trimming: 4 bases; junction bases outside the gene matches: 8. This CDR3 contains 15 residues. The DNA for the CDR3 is TGTGCCAGCAGGGGGGGCCTAGCGGGAGGTTACGAGCAGTACTTC. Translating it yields CASRGGLAGGYEQYF.